The 8 T cell receptor beta chains given below trace back to one sample, sequenced in a study of blood T cell repertoires in COVID-19. Clones were sequenced by immunoSEQ multiplex PCR, and TCRdb holds only the in-frame ones, with some missing. The sample contains 300,000 to 400,000 clones, about 90% of which appear only once. The sequencing input was peripheral blood. These receptor sequences come from a woman between 18 and 30 years old who had recovered from COVID-19.

The rearrangement joins TRBV7-6 to TRBJ1-1; 10 positions agree with TRBD1. The trim removed 5 bases at V and 6 bases at J, leaving 6 bases unmatched. Germline-derived CDR1 and CDR2 are SGHVS and FNYEAQ. The CDR3 sequence is 14 residues long. CDR3 protein: CASSTGQGGSEAFF. CDR3 coding DNA: TGTGCCAGCAGCACCGGACAGGGGGGCTCTGAAGCTTTCTTT.

This chain connects TRBV7-2 to TRBJ2-3, with a weak D call TRBD1 (7 bases). Germline assignment: CDR1 SGHTA and CDR2 FQGNSA. The CDR3 covers 14 residues. V lost 2 bases and J 9 bases, leaving 15 bases between the germline ends. The CDR3 spells CASSLTYRGGTQYF. DNA of the CDR3: TGTGCCAGCAGCTTAACCTACAGGGGAGGCACGCAGTATTTT.

The chain has TRBV9 and TRBJ1-3; tentative D call: TRBD1 (6 bases). V was trimmed by 2 bases and J by 4 bases, leaving 10 bases between them. The CDR3 has 14 residues. Germline V gene lookup returns CDR1 SGDLS and CDR2 YYNGEE. The CDR3, as DNA: TGTGCCAGCAGCGTTCAGGGGCTCGGAAACACCATATATTTT. Amino acids: CASSVQGLGNTIYF. Supplemented by reference TRBV9 and TRBJ1-3, the full variable domain reads DSGVTQTPKHLITATGQRVTLRCSPRSGDLSVYWYQQSLDQGLQFLIQYYNGEERAKGNILERFSAQQFPDLHSELNLSSLELGDSALYFCASSVQGLGNTIYFGEGSWLTVV.

CDR3 sequence: CATSDPGQGTDTIYF. CDR3 DNA: TGTGCCACCAGTGATCCTGGACAGGGCACGGACACCATATATTTT. This chain joins TRBV24-1 and TRBJ1-3; 8 nucleotides align to TRBD1. The V gene's germline CDR1 is KGHDR and CDR2 SFDVKD. V shed 3 bases, J shed 8 bases, and the junction held 8 bases outside the gene matches. The CDR3 has 15 residues.

The chain links TRBV30 to TRBJ1-3; TRBD1 is a possible D gene (6 bases). The V gene lost 5 bases and the J gene lost 5 bases, with 25 bases spanning the gap. CDR1 GTSNPN and CDR2 SVGIG come from the germline V gene (reference sequence). The CDR3 is 17 residues long. This CDR3 is CAWFQGITDGKRNTIYF. The CDR3 region has the DNA TGTGCCTGGTTTCAGGGGATTACCGACGGGAAACGAAACACCATATATTTT.

This clone appeared once. The gene calls are TRBV7-2 and TRBJ2-1, with TRBD2 matching 7 bases. The V and J ends lost 3 bases and 6 bases, in that order; junction bases with no gene match: 2. This CDR3 comprises 13 residues. Germline CDR1 reads SGHTA; CDR2 reads FQGNSA. The CDR3 protein is CASSFPSGNEQFF. In DNA form, the CDR3 reads TGTGCCAGCAGCTTTCCTAGCGGCAATGAGCAGTTCTTC.

V usage is TRBV12-3 or TRBV12-4 and J usage is TRBJ2-1; D remains ambiguous. V was clipped by 7 bases and J by 9 bases, with 10 bases between them. This CDR3 spans 11 amino acids. CDR3 nucleotides: TGTGCCAGCACCGCTGCTAGTGAGCAGTTCTTC. Its translation is CASTAASEQFF.

V is TRBV6-2 or TRBV6-3 and J is TRBJ2-1; a possible D gene is TRBD1 (5 bases). The germline gives CDR1 MNHEY, CDR2 SVGEGT. V was trimmed by 2 bases and J by 9 bases, leaving 17 bases between them. This CDR3 contains 15 residues. The CDR3 sequence: CASSYGGAGPGEQFF. Written as DNA, the CDR3 is TGTGCCAGCAGTTACGGTGGGGCAGGTCCAGGTGAGCAGTTCTTC.